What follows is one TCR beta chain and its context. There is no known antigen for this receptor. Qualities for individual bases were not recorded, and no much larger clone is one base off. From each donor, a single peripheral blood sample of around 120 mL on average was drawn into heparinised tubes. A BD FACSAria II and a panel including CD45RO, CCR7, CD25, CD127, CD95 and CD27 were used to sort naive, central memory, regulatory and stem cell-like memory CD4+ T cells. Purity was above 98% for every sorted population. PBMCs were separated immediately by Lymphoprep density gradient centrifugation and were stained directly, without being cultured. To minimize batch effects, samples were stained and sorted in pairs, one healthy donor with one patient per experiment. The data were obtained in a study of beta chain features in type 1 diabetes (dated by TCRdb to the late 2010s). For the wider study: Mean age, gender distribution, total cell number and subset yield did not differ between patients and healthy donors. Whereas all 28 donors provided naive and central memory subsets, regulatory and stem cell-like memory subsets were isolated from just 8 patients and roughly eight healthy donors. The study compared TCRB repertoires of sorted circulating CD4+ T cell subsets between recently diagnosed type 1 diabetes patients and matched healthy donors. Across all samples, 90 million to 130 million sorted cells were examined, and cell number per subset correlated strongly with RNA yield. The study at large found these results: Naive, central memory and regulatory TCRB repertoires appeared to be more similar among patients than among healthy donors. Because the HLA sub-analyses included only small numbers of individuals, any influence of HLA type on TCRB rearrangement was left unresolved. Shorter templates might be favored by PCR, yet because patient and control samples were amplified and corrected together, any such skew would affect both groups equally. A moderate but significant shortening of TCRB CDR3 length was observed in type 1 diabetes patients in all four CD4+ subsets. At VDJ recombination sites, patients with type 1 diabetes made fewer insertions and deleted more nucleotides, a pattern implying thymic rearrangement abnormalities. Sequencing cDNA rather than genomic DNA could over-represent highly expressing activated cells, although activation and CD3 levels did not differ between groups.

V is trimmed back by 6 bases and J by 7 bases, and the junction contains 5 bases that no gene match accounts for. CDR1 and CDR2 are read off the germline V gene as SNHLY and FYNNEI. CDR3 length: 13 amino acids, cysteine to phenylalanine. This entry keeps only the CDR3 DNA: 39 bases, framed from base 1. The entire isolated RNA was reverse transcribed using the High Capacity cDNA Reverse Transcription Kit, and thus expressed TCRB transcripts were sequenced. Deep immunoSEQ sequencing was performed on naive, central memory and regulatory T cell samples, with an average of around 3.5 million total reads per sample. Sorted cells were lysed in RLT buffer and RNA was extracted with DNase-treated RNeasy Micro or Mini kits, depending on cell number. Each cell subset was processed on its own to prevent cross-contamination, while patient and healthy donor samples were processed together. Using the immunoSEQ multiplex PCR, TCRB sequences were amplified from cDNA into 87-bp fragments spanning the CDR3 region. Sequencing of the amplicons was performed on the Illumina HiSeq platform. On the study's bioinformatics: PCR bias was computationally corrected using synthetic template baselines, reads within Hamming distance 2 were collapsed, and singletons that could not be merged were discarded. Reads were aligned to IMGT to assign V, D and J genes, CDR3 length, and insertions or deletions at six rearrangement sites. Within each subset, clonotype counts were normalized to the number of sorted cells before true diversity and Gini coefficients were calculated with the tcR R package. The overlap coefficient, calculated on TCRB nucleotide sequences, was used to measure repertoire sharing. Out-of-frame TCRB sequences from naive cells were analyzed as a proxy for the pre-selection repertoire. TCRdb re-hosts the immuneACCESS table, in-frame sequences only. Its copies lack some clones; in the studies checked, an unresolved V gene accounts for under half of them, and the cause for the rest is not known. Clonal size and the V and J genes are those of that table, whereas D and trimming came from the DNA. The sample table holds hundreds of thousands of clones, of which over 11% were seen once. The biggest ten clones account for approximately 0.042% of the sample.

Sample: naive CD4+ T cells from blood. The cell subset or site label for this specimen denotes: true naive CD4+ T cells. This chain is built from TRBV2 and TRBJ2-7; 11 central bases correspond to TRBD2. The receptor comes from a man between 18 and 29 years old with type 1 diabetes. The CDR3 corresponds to CASRRGLAVEQYF. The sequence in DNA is TGTGCCAGCAGGAGGGGACTAGCGGTGGAGCAGTACTTC.